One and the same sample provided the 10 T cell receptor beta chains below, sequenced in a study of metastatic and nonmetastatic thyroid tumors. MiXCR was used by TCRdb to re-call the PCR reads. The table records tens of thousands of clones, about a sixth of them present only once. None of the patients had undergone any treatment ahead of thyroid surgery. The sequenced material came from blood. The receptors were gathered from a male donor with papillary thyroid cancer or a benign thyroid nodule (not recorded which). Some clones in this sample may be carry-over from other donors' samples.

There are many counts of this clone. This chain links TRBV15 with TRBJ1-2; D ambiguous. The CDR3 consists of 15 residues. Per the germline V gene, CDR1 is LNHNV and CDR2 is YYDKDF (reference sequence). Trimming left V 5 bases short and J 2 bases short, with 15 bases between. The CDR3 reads CATSFLLGQNYGYTF. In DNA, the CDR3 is TGTGCCACCAGCTTTCTCCTCGGGCAAAACTATGGCTACACCTTC.

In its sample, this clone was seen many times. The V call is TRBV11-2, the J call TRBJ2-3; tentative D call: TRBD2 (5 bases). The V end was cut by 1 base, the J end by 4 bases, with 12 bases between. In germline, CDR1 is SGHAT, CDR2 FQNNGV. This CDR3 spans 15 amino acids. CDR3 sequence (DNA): TGTGCCAGCAGCTTAGGTCGGGATATAGCAGATACGCAGTATTTT. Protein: CASSLGRDIADTQYF.

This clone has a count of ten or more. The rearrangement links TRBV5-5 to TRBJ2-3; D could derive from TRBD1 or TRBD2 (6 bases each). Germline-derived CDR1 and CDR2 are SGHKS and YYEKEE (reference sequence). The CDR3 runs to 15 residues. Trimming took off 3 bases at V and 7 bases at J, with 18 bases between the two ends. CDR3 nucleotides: TGTGCCAGCAGCTGGGGACCCAGGGGAGGTTATACGCAGTATTTT. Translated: CASSWGPRGGYTQYF.

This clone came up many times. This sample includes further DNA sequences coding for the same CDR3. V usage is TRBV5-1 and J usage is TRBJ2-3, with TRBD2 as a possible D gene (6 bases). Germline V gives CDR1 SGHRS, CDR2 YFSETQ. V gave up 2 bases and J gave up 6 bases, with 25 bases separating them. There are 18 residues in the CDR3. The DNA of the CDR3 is TGCGCCAGCAGCTTAGGGGTCGGGCTGGCGGGACCGGGGGATACGCAGTATTTT. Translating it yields CASSLGVGLAGPGDTQYF.

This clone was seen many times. The CDR3 protein is CSAGPTNYGYTF. In DNA form, the CDR3 reads TGCAGTGCCGGACCCACTAACTATGGCTACACCTTC. The gene calls are TRBV20-1 and TRBJ1-2, with unresolved D. CDR3 length: 12 amino acids. Germline V gene data show CDR1 as DFQATT and CDR2 as SNEGSKA (reference sequence). Trimming took 6 bases from V and 0 from J, leaving 8 bases between them.

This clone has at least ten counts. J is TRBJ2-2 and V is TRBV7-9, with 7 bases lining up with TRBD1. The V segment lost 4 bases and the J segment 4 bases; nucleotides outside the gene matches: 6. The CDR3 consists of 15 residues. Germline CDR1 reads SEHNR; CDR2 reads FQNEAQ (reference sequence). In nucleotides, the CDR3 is TGTGCCAGCAGCTCAACGACAGGGCGCACCGGGGAGCTGTTTTTT. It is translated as CASSSTTGRTGELFF.

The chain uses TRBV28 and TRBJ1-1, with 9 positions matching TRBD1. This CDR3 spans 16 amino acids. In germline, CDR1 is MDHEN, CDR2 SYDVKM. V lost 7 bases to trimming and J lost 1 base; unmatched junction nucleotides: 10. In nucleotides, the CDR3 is TGTGCCAGCAAATATAGACAGGGGGTGAGGAACACTGAAGCTTTCTTT. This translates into CASKYRQGVRNTEAFF.

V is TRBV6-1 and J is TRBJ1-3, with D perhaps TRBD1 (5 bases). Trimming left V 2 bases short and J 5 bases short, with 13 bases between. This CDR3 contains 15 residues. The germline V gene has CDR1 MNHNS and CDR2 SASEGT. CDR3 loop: CASSEHPTDRNTIYF. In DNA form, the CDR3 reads TGTGCCAGCAGTGAACACCCGACAGATAGAAACACCATATATTTT.

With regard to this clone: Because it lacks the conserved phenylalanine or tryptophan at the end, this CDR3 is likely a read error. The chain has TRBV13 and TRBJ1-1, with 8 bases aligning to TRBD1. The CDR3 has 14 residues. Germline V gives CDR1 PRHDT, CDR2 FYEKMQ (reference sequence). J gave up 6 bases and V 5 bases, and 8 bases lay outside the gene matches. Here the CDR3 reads CASSLRQGHSEAFS. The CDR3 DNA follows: TGTGCCAGCAGCCTCCGACAGGGGCATTCTGAAGCTTTCTCT.

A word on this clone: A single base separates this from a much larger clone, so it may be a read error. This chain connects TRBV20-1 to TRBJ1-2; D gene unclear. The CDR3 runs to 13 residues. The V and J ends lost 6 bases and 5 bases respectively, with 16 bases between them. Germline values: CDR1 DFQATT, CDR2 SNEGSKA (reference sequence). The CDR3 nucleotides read TGCAGTGCGGATAGCGTACATTGGTATGGCTACACCTTC. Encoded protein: CSADSVHWYGYTF.